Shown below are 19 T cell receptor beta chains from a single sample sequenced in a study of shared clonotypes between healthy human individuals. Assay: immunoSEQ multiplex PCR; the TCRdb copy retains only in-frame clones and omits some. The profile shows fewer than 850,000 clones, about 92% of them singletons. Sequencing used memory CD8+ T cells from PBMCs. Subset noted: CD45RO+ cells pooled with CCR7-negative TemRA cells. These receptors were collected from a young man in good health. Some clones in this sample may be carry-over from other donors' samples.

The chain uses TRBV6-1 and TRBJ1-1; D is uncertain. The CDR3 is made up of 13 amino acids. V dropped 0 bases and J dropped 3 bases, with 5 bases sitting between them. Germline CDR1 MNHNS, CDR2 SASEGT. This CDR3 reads CASSEAYYTEAFF. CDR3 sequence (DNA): TGTGCCAGCAGTGAAGCTTACTACACTGAAGCTTTCTTT.

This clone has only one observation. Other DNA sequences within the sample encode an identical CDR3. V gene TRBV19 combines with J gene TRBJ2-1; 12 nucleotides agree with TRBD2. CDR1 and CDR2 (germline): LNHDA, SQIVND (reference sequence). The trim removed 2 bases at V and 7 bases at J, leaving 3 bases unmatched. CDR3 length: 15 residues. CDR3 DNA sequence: TGTGCCAGTAGTATACTAGCGGGAGGGCGGAATGAGCAGTTCTTC. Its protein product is CASSILAGGRNEQFF.

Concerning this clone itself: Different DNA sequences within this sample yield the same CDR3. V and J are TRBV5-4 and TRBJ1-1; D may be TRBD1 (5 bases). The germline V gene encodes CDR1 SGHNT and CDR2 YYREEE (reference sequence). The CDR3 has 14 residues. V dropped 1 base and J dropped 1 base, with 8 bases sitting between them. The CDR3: CASSLRGGNTEAFF. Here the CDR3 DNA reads TGTGCCAGCAGCTTGCGGGGGGGGAACACTGAAGCTTTCTTT. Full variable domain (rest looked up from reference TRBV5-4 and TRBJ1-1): ETGVTQSPTHLIKTRGQQVTLRCSSQSGHNTVSWYQQALGQGPQFIFQYYREEENGRGNFPPRFSGLQFPNYSSELNVNALELDDSALYLCASSLRGGNTEAFFGQGTRLTVV.

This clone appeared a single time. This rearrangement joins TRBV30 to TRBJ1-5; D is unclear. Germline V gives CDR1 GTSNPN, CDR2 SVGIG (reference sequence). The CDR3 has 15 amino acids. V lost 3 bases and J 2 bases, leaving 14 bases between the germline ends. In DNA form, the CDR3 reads TGTGCCTGGAGACCCGGACGGGCGGGCAATCAGCCCCAGCATTTT. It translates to CAWRPGRAGNQPQHF.

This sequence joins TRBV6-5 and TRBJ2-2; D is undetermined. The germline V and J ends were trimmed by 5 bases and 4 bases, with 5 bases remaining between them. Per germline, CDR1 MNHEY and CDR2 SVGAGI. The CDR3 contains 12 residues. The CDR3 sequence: CASSLRTGELFF. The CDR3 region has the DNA TGTGCCAGCAGTCTGCGCACCGGGGAGCTGTTTTTT.

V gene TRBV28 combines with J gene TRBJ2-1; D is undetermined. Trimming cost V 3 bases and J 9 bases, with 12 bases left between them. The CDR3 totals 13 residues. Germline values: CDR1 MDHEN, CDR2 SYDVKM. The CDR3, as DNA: TGTGCCAGCAGTTTCCAAGGCCCAAGTGAGCAGTTCTTC. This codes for CASSFQGPSEQFF.

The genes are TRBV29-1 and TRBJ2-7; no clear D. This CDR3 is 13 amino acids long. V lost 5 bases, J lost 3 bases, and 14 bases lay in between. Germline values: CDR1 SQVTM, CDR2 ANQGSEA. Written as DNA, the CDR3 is TGCAGCGTTATTAGGGATAACAGCTACGAGCAGTACTTC. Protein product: CSVIRDNSYEQYF.

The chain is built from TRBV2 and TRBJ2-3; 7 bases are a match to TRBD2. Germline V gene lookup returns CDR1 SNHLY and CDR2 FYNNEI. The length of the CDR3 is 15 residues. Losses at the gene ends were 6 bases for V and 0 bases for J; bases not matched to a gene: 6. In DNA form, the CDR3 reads TGTGCCAGCAGCGTCGGGAGGTCTAGCACAGATACGCAGTATTTT. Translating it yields CASSVGRSSTDTQYF.

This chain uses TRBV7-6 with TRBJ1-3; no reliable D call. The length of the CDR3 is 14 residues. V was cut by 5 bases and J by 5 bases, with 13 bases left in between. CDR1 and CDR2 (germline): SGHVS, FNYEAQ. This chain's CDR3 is CASSDRTVRNTIYF. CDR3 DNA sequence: TGTGCCAGCAGCGATCGAACCGTACGAAACACCATATATTTT.

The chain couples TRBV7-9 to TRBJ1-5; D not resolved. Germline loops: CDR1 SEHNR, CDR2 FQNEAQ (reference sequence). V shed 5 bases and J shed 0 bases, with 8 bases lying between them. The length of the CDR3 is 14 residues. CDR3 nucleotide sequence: TGTGCCAGCAGCCCAGGACGTAGCAATCAGCCCCAGCATTTT. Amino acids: CASSPGRSNQPQHF.

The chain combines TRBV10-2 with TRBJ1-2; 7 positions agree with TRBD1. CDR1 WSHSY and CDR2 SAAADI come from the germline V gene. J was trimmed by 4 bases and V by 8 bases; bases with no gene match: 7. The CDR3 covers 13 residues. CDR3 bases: TGCGCCAGCTTGGGGACAGCCGGCTATGGCTACACCTTC. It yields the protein CASLGTAGYGYTF.

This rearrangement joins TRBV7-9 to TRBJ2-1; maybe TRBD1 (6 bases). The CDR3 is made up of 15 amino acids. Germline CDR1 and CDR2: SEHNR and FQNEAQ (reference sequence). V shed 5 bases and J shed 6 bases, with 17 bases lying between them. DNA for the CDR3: TGTGCCAGCAGCCTTAGTCAGGGGCCCCTCAATGAGCAGTTCTTC. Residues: CASSLSQGPLNEQFF.

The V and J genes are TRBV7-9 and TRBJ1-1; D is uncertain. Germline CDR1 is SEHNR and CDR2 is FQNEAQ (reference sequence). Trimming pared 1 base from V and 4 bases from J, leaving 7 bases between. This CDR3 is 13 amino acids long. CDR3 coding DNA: TGTGCCAGCAGCTTAGGGGTAGTCACTGAAGCTTTCTTT. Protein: CASSLGVVTEAFF.

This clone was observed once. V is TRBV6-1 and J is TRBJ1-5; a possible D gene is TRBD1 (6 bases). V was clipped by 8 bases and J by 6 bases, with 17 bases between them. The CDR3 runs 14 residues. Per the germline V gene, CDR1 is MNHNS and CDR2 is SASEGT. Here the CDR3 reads CASETSGAVQPQHF. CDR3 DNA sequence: TGTGCCAGCGAGACTTCGGGGGCCGTTCAGCCCCAGCATTTT.

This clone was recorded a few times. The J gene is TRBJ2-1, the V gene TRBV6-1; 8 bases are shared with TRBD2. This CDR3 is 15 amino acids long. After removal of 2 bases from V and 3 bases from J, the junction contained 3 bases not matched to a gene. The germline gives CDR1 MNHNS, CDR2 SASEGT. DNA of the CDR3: TGTGCCAGCAGTGAAACGGCGGGGGGCTACAATGAGCAGTTCTTC. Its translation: CASSETAGGYNEQFF.

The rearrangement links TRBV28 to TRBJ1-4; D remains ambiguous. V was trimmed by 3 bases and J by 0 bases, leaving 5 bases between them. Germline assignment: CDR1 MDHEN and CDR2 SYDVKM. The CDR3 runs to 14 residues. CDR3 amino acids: CASSFYPTNEKLFF. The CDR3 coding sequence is TGTGCCAGCAGTTTCTACCCAACTAATGAAAAACTGTTTTTT.

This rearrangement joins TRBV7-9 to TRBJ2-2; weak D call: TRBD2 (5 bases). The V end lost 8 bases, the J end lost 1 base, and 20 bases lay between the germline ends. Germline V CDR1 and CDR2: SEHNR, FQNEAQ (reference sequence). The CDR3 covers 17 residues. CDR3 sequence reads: CASGSFPAARNTGELFF. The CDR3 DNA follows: TGTGCCAGCGGTTCTTTCCCAGCGGCGAGGAACACCGGGGAGCTGTTTTTT.

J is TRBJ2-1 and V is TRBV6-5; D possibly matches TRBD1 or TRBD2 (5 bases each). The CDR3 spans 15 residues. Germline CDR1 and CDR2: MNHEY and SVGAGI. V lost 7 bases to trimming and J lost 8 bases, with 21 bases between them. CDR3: CASTPMGPSRDEQFF. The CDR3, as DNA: TGTGCCAGCACCCCGATGGGGCCATCGAGGGATGAGCAGTTCTTC.

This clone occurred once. DNA for the CDR3: TGTGCCAGCAGCCCCCCGGACCTCAGCCTCCCTGAAGCTTTCTTT. Translating it yields CASSPPDLSLPEAFF. This chain joins TRBV7-9 and TRBJ1-1; D remains unclear. The germline CDR1 and CDR2 sequences are SEHNR and FQNEAQ (reference sequence). The V end was cut by 5 bases, the J end by 6 bases, with 19 bases between. This CDR3 has 15 amino acids.